What follows describes a single T cell receptor (beta chain). The treatment here: around 19 received Ad26.COV2.S at low or high dose, single or two shots; about 5 received placebo; per-sample allocation not given. Day 63 after the first vaccine or placebo injection was the time point for sampling. The sample originates from a study of Ad26.COV2.S vaccination and SARS-CoV-2 variants. V shed 5 bases, J shed 4 bases, and the junction held 4 bases outside the gene matches. CDR3 length: 14 amino acids. The V gene's germline CDR1 is LGHDT and CDR2 YNNKEL (reference sequence). Sequencing was performed with immunoSEQ multiplex PCR; in TCRdb, only in-frame clones are kept and a portion is missing. The sample includes around 400,000 clones, roughly 85% seen only once; the top ten take approximately 7.8%.

This clonotype was sampled from a person aged 18-60 years who received the Ad26.COV2.S COVID-19 vaccine or a placebo. Sequences were derived from peripheral blood, sampled in a trial of Ad26.COV2.S vaccine versus placebo. The gene calls are TRBV3-1 (or the pseudogene TRBV3-2) and TRBJ2-7, with 11 positions matching TRBD2. CDR3 loop: CASSSTSGGYEQYF. CDR3 sequence (DNA): TGTGCCAGCAGCTCTACTAGCGGGGGTTACGAGCAGTACTTC.